These 25 T cell receptor beta chains share one sample of origin, sequenced in a study of T cell changes during pregnancy in multiple sclerosis. Some clones are missing from TCRdb's copy, which holds only in-frame ones; the method was immunoSEQ multiplex PCR. Found here are about 38,000 clones, 75% to 95% of them singletons; the top ten hold about 6.3%. Sequenced material: CD8+ T cells from peripheral blood mononuclear cells, taken in the second trimester of pregnancy. The receptors were sampled from a female donor with multiple sclerosis, enrolled in a pregnancy study.

This chain links TRBV7-9 with TRBJ1-1; maybe TRBD1 (6 bases). Trimming shortened V by 6 bases and J by 0 bases, and 14 bases separated the two germline ends. Germline loops: CDR1 SEHNR, CDR2 FQNEAQ (reference sequence). CDR3 size: 15 residues. The CDR3 bases are TGTGCCAGCAGTGTCGGGGGGCTCATGAACACTGAAGCTTTCTTT. It specifies CASSVGGLMNTEAFF.

The chain joins TRBV5-1 to TRBJ2-7, with 11 bases fitting TRBD1. J lost 6 bases, V lost 4 bases, and 9 bases had no gene match. The CDR3 runs 15 residues. Germline V gene data show CDR1 as SGHRS and CDR2 as YFSETQ. The CDR3 region is CASSRRRDRGFEQYF. CDR3 DNA: TGCGCCAGCAGCCGGCGACGGGACAGGGGGTTCGAGCAGTACTTC.

This sequence joins TRBV27 and TRBJ2-7, with D possibly being TRBD1 (6 bases). The germline V gene has CDR1 MNHEY and CDR2 SMNVEV (reference sequence). V gave up 6 bases and J gave up 2 bases, with 14 bases separating them. This CDR3 contains 14 residues. The CDR3 DNA is TGTGCCAGCAGAAAAGGGACAATCCCCTACGAGCAGTACTTC. It yields the protein CASRKGTIPYEQYF.

The chain has TRBV10-3 and TRBJ2-3; TRBD1 agrees at 9 bases. The junction had 3 bases not matched to a gene; V was cut back by 6 bases and J by 2 bases. CDR1 is ENHRY and CDR2 is SYGVKD in the germline V gene. The CDR3 has 14 residues. The CDR3 DNA sequence: TGTGCCATCAGCGGGACAGGGCACACAGATACGCAGTATTTT. Protein product: CAISGTGHTDTQYF.

This rearrangement joins TRBV5-6 to TRBJ2-2; maybe TRBD2 (5 bases). V gave up 1 base and J gave up 3 bases, with 7 bases separating them. Germline values: CDR1 SGHDT, CDR2 YYEEEE. The CDR3 has 14 amino acids. The CDR3 DNA follows: TGTGCCAGCAGCTTGCGAGGGCACACCGGGGAGCTGTTTTTT. This translates into CASSLRGHTGELFF.

The chain couples TRBV2 to TRBJ2-7; tentative D call: TRBD2 (5 bases). Trimming cost V 1 base and J 2 bases, with 9 bases left between them. Germline-derived CDR1 and CDR2 are SNHLY and FYNNEI. The CDR3 covers 14 residues. CDR3 loop: CASSEDPGTYEQYF. CDR3 bases: TGTGCCAGCAGTGAAGACCCGGGGACCTACGAGCAGTACTTC.

V usage is TRBV25-1 and J usage is TRBJ2-4, with 8 bases fitting TRBD2. CDR3 length: 12 amino acids. The V gene's germline CDR1 is MGHDK and CDR2 SYGVNS. The junction had 9 bases not matched to a gene; V was cut back by 6 bases and J by 14 bases. CDR3 region: CASSPGGPFEYF. The CDR3 DNA reads as TGTGCCAGCAGCCCGGGGGGGCCTTTCGAGTACTTC.

The V call is TRBV2, the J call TRBJ2-5; the D is unclear. Germline values: CDR1 SNHLY, CDR2 FYNNEI. The CDR3 contains 13 residues. V was clipped by 2 bases and J by 4 bases, with 8 bases between them. The chain's CDR3 is CASSETDLETQYF. The DNA of the CDR3 is TGTGCCAGCAGTGAAACAGATCTAGAGACCCAGTACTTC.

The genes are TRBV25-1 and TRBJ2-5; 7 bases are shared with TRBD1. The germline V gene encodes CDR1 MGHDK and CDR2 SYGVNS. J gave up 0 bases and V 3 bases, and 4 bases lay outside the gene matches. CDR3 size: 15 residues. The CDR3 is CASSEGTGDQETQYF. The CDR3, as DNA: TGTGCCAGCAGTGAGGGTACAGGGGACCAAGAGACCCAGTACTTC.

This chain joins TRBV6-5 and TRBJ2-5; 13 nucleotides line up with TRBD2. The junction had 3 bases not matched to a gene; V was cut back by 3 bases and J by 5 bases. The CDR3 has 15 residues. The germline gives CDR1 MNHEY, CDR2 SVGAGI. The CDR3 DNA reads as TGTGCCAGCAGTTATGGGACTAGCGGGGTTGAGACCCAGTACTTC. Amino acid sequence: CASSYGTSGVETQYF.

This chain links TRBV9 with TRBJ2-3; D is possibly TRBD2 (5 bases). The CDR3 totals 15 residues. The germline V gene encodes CDR1 SGDLS and CDR2 YYNGEE. Trimming removed 4 bases from V and 3 bases from J, with 15 bases in between. The chain's CDR3 is CASSSQEGLTDTQYF. The CDR3 DNA sequence: TGTGCCAGCAGCTCCCAAGAGGGTTTGACAGATACGCAGTATTTT.

V gene TRBV2 combines with J gene TRBJ2-1, with 12 bases identical to TRBD2. The germline V gene encodes CDR1 SNHLY and CDR2 FYNNEI. The V and J ends lost 4 bases and 4 bases, in that order; junction bases with no gene match: 11. The CDR3 has 18 residues. The DNA of the CDR3 is TGTGCCAGCAGTGTTTGGCTAGCGGGGGGGAAAAATTACAATGAGCAGTTCTTC. This translates into CASSVWLAGGKNYNEQFF.

CDR3 sequence (DNA): TGTGCCAGCAGCTTCAGGGGATCCTACGAGCAGTACTTC. Protein sequence: CASSFRGSYEQYF. The chain employs TRBV5-6 and TRBJ2-7; D is perhaps TRBD1 (6 bases). Germline CDR1 reads SGHDT; CDR2 reads YYEEEE. The germline V and J ends were trimmed by 2 bases and 1 base, with 7 bases remaining between them. The CDR3 is 13 amino acids.

V and J are TRBV30 and TRBJ2-2, with D perhaps TRBD2 (7 bases). The CDR3 sequence is 11 residues long. Germline V gives CDR1 GTSNPN, CDR2 SVGIG (reference sequence). Trimming stripped 3 bases from V and 11 bases from J, with 10 bases between. This CDR3 is CAWRGGQELFF. The CDR3 DNA is TGTGCCTGGAGGGGGGGGCAAGAGCTGTTTTTT.

The chain recombines TRBV2 with TRBJ1-5; 7 bases line up with TRBD1. The CDR3 sequence is 16 residues long. The J segment lost 4 bases and the V segment lost 6 bases, leaving 12 bases of the junction unmatched. Per germline, CDR1 SNHLY and CDR2 FYNNEI. The CDR3 sequence: CASSFQGRGRNQPQHF. The CDR3 DNA reads as TGTGCCAGCAGCTTCCAGGGTAGGGGGCGAAATCAGCCCCAGCATTTT.

By share, this clone ranks as large (0.1 to 1%). This chain connects TRBV7-8 to TRBJ2-1, with 8 bases lining up with TRBD2. Germline values: CDR1 SGHVS, CDR2 FQNEAQ. This CDR3 contains 17 residues. The V segment lost 2 bases and the J segment 4 bases; nucleotides outside the gene matches: 10. The CDR3 sequence is CASSLPEAGDGYNEQFF. The CDR3 coding sequence is TGTGCCAGCAGCTTACCCGAAGCGGGAGACGGTTACAATGAGCAGTTCTTC.

The V gene is TRBV7-9, the J gene TRBJ2-1; TRBD2 is a possible D gene (6 bases). CDR3 size: 16 residues. The V gene lost 4 bases and the J gene lost 0 bases, with 13 bases spanning the gap. From germline, CDR1 is SEHNR and CDR2 FQNEAQ (reference sequence). The CDR3 region is CASSSTLGGSYNEQFF. The DNA of the CDR3 is TGTGCCAGCAGCTCCACCCTGGGGGGCTCCTACAATGAGCAGTTCTTC.

The rearrangement uses TRBV27 and TRBJ2-1; D is possibly TRBD1 (6 bases). Trimming took 5 bases from V and 14 from J, leaving 25 bases between them. The germline CDR1 and CDR2 sequences are MNHEY and SMNVEV (reference sequence). There are 15 residues in the CDR3. The DNA for the CDR3 is TGTGCCAGCAGTCCAGAACAGGGATCCTTCCTTTTTGAGTTCTTC. As protein: CASSPEQGSFLFEFF.

This clone occurred once. The chain joins TRBV18 to TRBJ1-1, with TRBD1 identical over 8 bases. V shed 6 bases, J shed 7 bases, and the junction held 16 bases outside the gene matches. Germline V gene sequence: CDR1 KGHSH, CDR2 LQKENI. The CDR3 has 16 amino acids. The CDR3 spells CASSSDRDGTFGEAFF. The CDR3 coding sequence is TGTGCCAGCTCTTCGGACAGGGATGGGACCTTCGGTGAAGCTTTCTTT.

The chain uses TRBV9 and TRBJ2-2; 9 bases agree with TRBD1. This CDR3 has 15 amino acids. The germline CDR1 and CDR2 sequences are SGDLS and YYNGEE. J gave up 3 bases and V 0 bases, and 0 bases lay outside the gene matches. The CDR3 sequence is CASSVGTGDTGELFF. The CDR3 nucleotides read TGTGCCAGCAGCGTAGGGACAGGGGACACCGGGGAGCTGTTTTTT.

The chain has TRBV5-1 and TRBJ1-4; TRBD1 is a possible D gene (5 bases). The CDR3 totals 14 residues. The ends were cut back, 2 bases at V and 5 bases at J, with 10 bases in the middle. CDR1 is SGHRS, CDR2 YFSETQ, per germline. CDR3 nucleotides: TGCGCCAGCAGCTTAGCGGGGCGAAATGAAAAACTGTTTTTT. Amino acid sequence: CASSLAGRNEKLFF.

This chain connects TRBV6-5 to TRBJ1-1, with 8 bases identical to TRBD1. Germline assignment: CDR1 MNHEY and CDR2 SVGAGI. Losses at the gene ends were 5 bases for V and 5 bases for J; bases not matched to a gene: 7. This CDR3 is built from 14 residues. The CDR3 region has the DNA TGTGCCAGCAGTCCCAGGGGGCGCGAGACTGAAGCTTTCTTT. Its protein product is CASSPRGRETEAFF.

This chain uses TRBV6-5 with TRBJ2-7, with 7 bases aligning to TRBD1. The CDR3 is 15 residues long. Germline CDR1 reads MNHEY; CDR2 reads SVGAGI. Unmatched junction bases numbered 8, after V lost 2 bases and J lost 4 bases. The CDR3 nucleotides are TGTGCCAGCAGTTACGGCACAGGGGTTGAGTACGAGCAGTACTTC. Protein: CASSYGTGVEYEQYF.

The chain recombines TRBV30 with TRBJ1-5; TRBD1 matches 8 bases. The V and J ends lost 1 base and 3 bases, in that order; junction bases with no gene match: 5. CDR1 is GTSNPN and CDR2 is SVGIG in the germline V gene (reference sequence). The CDR3 has 15 residues. The CDR3 reads CAWSAPGQVNQPQHF. CDR3 coding DNA: TGTGCCTGGAGTGCCCCGGGACAGGTCAATCAGCCCCAGCATTTT.

Only one count was recorded for this clone. This chain uses TRBV29-1 with TRBJ2-1, with a possible D match to TRBD1 (5 bases). V was cut by 3 bases and J by 9 bases, with 21 bases left in between. Looked up from germline, CDR1 is SQVTM and CDR2 is ANQGSEA. There are 15 residues in the CDR3. Here the CDR3 DNA reads TGCAGCGTTGAGGGCGTTGGGGCAGGGTATGGTGAGCAGTTCTTC. It codes for CSVEGVGAGYGEQFF.